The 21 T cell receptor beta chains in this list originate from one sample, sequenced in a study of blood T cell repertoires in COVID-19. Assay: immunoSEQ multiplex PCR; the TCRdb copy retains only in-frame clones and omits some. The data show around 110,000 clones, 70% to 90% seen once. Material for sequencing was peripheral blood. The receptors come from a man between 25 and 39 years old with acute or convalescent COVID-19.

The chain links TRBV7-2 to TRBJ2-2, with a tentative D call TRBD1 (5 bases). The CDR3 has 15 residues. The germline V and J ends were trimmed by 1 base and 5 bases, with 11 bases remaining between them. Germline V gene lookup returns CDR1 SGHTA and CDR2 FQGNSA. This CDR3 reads CASSLVRGGTGELFF. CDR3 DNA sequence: TGTGCCAGCAGCTTAGTTAGGGGCGGAACCGGGGAGCTGTTTTTT.

The CDR3 here is CASSRTGADEQYF. Here the CDR3 DNA reads TGCGCCAGCAGCCGGACAGGGGCTGACGAGCAGTACTTC. The chain links TRBV5-1 to TRBJ2-7; 9 bases line up with TRBD1. The CDR3 sequence is 13 residues long. Germline CDR1 and CDR2: SGHRS and YFSETQ. With V trimmed by 4 bases and J by 5 bases, 4 bases remained unmatched.

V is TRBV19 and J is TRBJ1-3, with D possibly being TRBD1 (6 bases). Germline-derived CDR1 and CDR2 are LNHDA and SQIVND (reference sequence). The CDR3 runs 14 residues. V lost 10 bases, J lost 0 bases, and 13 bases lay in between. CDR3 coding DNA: TGTGCCACATCGGACAGTAGCTCTGGAAACACCATATATTTT. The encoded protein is CATSDSSSGNTIYF.

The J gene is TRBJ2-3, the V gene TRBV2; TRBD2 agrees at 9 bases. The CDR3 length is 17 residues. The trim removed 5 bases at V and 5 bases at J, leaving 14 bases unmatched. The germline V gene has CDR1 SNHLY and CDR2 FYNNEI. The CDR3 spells CASSPGLAGSGRDTQYF. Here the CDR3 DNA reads TGTGCCAGCAGTCCCGGACTGGCGGGTAGCGGGAGAGATACGCAGTATTTT.

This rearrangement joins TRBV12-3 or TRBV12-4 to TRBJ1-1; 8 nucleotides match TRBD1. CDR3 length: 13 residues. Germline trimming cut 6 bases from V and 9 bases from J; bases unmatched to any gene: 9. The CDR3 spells CASSLQGVPQAFF. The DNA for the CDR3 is TGTGCCAGCAGCTTACAGGGGGTCCCACAAGCTTTCTTT.

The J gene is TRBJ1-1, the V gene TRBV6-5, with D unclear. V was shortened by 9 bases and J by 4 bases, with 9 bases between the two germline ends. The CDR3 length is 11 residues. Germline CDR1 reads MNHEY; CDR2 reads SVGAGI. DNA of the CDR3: TGTGCCAGTGGACTGGGCACTGAAGCTTTCTTT. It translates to CASGLGTEAFF.

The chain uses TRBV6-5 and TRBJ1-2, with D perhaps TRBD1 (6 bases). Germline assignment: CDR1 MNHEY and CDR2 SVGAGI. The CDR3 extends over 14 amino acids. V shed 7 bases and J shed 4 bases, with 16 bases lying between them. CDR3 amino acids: CASTPTGPLYGYTF. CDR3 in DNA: TGTGCCAGCACTCCGACAGGACCCCTCTATGGCTACACCTTC.

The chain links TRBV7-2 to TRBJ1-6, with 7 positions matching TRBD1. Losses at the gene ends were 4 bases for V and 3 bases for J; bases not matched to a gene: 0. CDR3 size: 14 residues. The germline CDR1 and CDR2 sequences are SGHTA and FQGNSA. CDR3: CASSWDSYNSPLHF. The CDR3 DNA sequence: TGTGCCAGCAGCTGGGACAGCTATAATTCACCCCTCCACTTT.

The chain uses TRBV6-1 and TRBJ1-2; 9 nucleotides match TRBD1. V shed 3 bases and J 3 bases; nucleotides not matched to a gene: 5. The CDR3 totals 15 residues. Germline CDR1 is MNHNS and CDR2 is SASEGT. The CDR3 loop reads CASSDRDREYYGYTF. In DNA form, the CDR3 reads TGTGCCAGCAGTGACCGGGACAGGGAATACTATGGCTACACCTTC.

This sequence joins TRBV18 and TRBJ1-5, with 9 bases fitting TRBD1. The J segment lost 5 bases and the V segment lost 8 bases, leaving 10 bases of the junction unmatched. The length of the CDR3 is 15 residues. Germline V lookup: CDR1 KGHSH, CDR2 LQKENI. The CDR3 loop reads CASRGQGKNDQPQHF. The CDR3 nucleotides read TGTGCCAGCCGGGGACAGGGAAAAAATGATCAGCCCCAGCATTTT.

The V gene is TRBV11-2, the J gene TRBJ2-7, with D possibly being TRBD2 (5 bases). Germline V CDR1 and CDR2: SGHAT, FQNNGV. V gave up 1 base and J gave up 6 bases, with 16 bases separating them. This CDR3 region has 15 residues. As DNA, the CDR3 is TGTGCCAGCAGCTTAGTTCAGGTCGGACTCGGCGAGCAGTACGTC. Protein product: CASSLVQVGLGEQYV.

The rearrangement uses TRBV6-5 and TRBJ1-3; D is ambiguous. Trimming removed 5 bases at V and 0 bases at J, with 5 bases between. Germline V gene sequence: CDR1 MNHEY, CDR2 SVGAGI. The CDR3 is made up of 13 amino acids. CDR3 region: CASSRYSGNTIYF. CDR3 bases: TGTGCCAGCAGTCGGTACTCTGGAAACACCATATATTTT.

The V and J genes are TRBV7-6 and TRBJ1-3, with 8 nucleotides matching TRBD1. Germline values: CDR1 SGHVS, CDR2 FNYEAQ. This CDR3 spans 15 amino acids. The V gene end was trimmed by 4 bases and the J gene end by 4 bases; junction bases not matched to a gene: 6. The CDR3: CASSSQGAQGNTIYF. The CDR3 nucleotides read TGTGCCAGCAGCTCCCAGGGGGCTCAGGGAAACACCATATATTTT.

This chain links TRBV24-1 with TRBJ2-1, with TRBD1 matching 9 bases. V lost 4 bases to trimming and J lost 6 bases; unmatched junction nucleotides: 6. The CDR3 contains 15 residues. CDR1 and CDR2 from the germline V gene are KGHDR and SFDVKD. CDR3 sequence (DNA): TGTGCCACCAGTGACTCCGGGACAGGGATCAATGAGCAGTTCTTC. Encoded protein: CATSDSGTGINEQFF.

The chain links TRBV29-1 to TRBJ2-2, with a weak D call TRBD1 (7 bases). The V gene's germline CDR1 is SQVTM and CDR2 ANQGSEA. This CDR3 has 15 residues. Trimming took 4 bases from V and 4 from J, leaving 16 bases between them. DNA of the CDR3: TGCAGCGTTGTATTCCCAGGGGGGAGCACCGGGGAGCTGTTTTTT. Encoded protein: CSVVFPGGSTGELFF.

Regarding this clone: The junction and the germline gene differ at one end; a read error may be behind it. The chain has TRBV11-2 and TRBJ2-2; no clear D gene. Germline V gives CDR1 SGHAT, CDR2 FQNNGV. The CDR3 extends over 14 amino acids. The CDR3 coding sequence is TGTGCCAGCAGGTTAGGGCCCGCTCTGGGGGAGCTGTTTTTT. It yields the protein CASRLGPALGELFF.

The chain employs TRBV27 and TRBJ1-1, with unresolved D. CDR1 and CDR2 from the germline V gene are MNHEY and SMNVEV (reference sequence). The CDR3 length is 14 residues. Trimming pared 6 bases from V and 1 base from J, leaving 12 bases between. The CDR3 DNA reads TGTGCCAGCAGAGAGGGTTTAGGGAACACTGAAGCTTTCTTT. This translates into CASREGLGNTEAFF.

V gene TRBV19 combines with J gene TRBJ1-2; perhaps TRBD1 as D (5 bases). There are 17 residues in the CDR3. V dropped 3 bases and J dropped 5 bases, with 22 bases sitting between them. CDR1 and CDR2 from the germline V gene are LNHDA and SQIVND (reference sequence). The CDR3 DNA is TGTGCCAGTAGTATCCCCGCGGACACTCCCCTCGGTTATGGCTACACCTTC. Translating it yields CASSIPADTPLGYGYTF.

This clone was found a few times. The CDR3 spells CSARDPGRAFF. DNA of the CDR3: TGCAGTGCTAGAGATCCGGGAAGGGCTTTCTTT. The chain has TRBV20-1 and TRBJ1-1; D unclear. The V gene lost 0 bases and the J gene lost 11 bases, with 10 bases spanning the gap. The germline gives CDR1 DFQATT, CDR2 SNEGSKA (reference sequence). CDR3 length equals 11 residues.

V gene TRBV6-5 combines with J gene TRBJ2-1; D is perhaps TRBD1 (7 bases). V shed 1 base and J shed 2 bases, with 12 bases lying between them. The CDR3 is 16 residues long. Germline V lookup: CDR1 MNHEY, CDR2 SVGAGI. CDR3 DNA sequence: TGTGCCAGCAGTTACTTAGGCAGGGGGGCCTACAATGAGCAGTTCTTC. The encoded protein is CASSYLGRGAYNEQFF.

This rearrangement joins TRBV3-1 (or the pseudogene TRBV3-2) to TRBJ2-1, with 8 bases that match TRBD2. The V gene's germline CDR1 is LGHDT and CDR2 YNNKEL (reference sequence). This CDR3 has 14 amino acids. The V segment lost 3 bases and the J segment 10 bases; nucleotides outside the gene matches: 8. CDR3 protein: CASSHGGGPKEQFF. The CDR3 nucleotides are TGTGCCAGCAGCCACGGGGGGGGCCCAAAAGAGCAGTTCTTC.